This record concerns one T cell receptor beta chain sequence. What it binds is not known. One end of the junction does not line up with germline, which may come from a read error. The sample is drawn from a study of blood T cells in healthy people across ages. Notes on the study in general: Observed TCR beta diversity per million T cells went down as age went up. This fall followed a roughly linear course with age. The unknown donor CMV status may have confounded expanded clonotype changes.

The CDR3 runs 13 residues. The second PCR ran roughly 7 to 12 cycles with a sample-barcoded 5' primer and J-beta primers. Each CDR3 protein gets one entry after TCRdb re-called the 5' RACE reads with MiXCR. Here the sample spans over a million distinct CDR3 sequences, roughly 45% being singletons. The extraction recovered at least 5 micrograms of total RNA per sample. The rearrangement uses TRBV12-3 or TRBV12-4 and TRBJ1-6; D is unclear. Sequencing was done on a sample of blood. The source is a woman between 18 and 29 years old in good health. The CDR3 nucleotides read TGTGCCAGCCTCAGTACCTGGGGTTCACCCCCCCACTTT. It is translated as CASLSTWGSPPHF.